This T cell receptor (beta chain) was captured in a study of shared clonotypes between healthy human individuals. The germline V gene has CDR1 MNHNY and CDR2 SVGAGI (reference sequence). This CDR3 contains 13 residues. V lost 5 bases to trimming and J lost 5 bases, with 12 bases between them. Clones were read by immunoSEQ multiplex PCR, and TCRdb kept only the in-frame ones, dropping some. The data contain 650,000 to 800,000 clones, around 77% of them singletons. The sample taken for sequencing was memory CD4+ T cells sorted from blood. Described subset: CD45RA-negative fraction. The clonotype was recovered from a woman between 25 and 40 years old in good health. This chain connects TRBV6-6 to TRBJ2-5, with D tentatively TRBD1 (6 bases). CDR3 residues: CASSPGDRETQYF. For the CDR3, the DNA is TGTGCCAGCAGTCCAGGGGACCGGGAGACCCAGTACTTC.